This T cell receptor beta chain was profiled in a study of CD8+ T cells in alopecia areata. As for the study in general: Patients took tofacitinib for 6 to 18 months, followed by 6 drug-free months.

The CDR3 runs to 13 residues. In germline, CDR1 is GTSNPN, CDR2 SVGIG (reference sequence). The junction had 5 bases not matched to a gene; V was cut back by 3 bases and J by 9 bases. The authors extracted RNA and reverse transcribed it into cDNA as the sequencing template. Only in-frame clones appear in the TCRdb table, and some are missing; sequencing was by immunoSEQ multiplex PCR. The sample consists of approximately 210,000 clones, approximately 72% of them appearing once. Specified treatment: oral pan-JAK inhibitor, 5-10 mg twice daily. A note on this clone: The antigen remains unidentified.

Study-level results: A great number of expanded lesional clones endured in scalp and blood during tofacitinib. Among the top 100, expanded CD8+ clones were significantly decreased by tofacitinib, as was scalp clonality.

Source: CD4+ T cells sorted from blood, taken between weeks 44 and 45, from a patient treated with tofacitinib. The V and J genes are TRBV30 and TRBJ1-6; 7 bases are shared with TRBD1. This receptor was taken from a human donor with alopecia areata. In nucleotides, the CDR3 is TGTGCCTGGAGAGACAGGGAAACTTCACCCCTCCACTTT. This encodes CAWRDRETSPLHF.